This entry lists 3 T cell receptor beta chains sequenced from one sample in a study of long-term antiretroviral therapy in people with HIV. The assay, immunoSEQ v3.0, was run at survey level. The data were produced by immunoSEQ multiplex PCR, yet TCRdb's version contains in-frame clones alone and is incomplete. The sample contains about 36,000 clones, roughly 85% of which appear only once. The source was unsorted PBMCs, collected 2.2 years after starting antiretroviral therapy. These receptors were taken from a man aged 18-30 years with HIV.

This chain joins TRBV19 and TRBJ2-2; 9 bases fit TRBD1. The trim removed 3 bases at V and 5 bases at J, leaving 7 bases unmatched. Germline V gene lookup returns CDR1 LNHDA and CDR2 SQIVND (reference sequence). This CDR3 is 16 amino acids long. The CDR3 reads CASSIFRTGDTGELFF. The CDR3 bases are TGTGCCAGTAGTATCTTTCGGACAGGGGATACCGGGGAGCTGTTTTTT. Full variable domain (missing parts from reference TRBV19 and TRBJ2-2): DGGITQSPKYLFRKEGQNVTLSCEQNLNHDAMYWYRQDPGQGLRLIYYSQIVNDFQKGDIAEGYSVSREKKESFPLTVTSAQKNPTAFYLCASSIFRTGDTGELFFGEGSRLTVL.

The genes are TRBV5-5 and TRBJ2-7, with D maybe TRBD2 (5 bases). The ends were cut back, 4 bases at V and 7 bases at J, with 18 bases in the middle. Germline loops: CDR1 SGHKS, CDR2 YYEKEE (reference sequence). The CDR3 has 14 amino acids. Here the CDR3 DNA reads TGTGCCAGCAGCGTTAGTAGAGGGAAGTGGGAGCAGTACTTC. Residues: CASSVSRGKWEQYF.

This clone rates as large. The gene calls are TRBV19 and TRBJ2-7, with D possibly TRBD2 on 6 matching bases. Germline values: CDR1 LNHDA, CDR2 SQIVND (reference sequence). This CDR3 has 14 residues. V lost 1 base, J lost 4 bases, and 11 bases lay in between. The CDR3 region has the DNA TGTGCCAGTAGTATAGTCGGCGGGGAATACGAGCAGTACTTC. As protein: CASSIVGGEYEQYF.